This T cell receptor (beta chain) is drawn from a study of post-analysis software for immune sequencing data. Points from the study as a whole: Significantly decreased normalized Chao1 diversity was recorded for multiple sclerosis patients relative to controls. In patients, about 5 TRBV segments were more frequent than in controls, with TRBV5-6, TRBV5-1 and TRBV20-1 among them.

The CDR3 is 15 amino acids. Germline V gene data show CDR1 as SGHVS and CDR2 as FQNEAQ. Unmatched junction bases numbered 6, after V lost 5 bases and J lost 2 bases. With respect to this clonotype: Its antigen is not identified.

The library was made from cDNA and included unique molecular identifiers. TCRdb ran MiXCR on the PCR reads and lists one entry per CDR3 protein. The sample holds hundreds of thousands of distinct CDR3 sequences; roughly 29% are singletons and the top ten take 0.55% to 0.65%. Sequencing input: blood. The TCR originated in a girl aged 10 to 17 with multiple sclerosis. V usage is TRBV7-8 and J usage is TRBJ2-3, with TRBD1 matching 8 bases. The CDR3: CASSPWDRHTDTQYF. In DNA, the CDR3 is TGTGCCAGCAGCCCCTGGGACAGGCACACAGATACGCAGTATTTT.